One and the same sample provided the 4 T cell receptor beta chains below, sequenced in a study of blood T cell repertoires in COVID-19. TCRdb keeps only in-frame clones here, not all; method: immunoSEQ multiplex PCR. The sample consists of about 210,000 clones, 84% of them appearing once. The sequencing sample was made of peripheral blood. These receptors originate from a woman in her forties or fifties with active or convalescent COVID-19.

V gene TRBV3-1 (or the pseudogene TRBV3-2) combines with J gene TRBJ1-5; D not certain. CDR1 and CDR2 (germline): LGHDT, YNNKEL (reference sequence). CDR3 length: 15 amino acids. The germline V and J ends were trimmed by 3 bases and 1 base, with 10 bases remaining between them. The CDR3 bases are TGTGCCAGCAGCCAGGGCCGGTCGAGCAATCAGCCCCAGCATTTT. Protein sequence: CASSQGRSSNQPQHF.

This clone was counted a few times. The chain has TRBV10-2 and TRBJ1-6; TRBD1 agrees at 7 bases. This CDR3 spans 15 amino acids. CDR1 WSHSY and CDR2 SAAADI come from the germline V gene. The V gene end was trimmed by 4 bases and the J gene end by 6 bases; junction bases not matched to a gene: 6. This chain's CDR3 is CASSGGQEGNSPLHF. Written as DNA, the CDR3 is TGCGCCAGCAGTGGAGGACAGGAGGGTAATTCACCCCTCCACTTT.

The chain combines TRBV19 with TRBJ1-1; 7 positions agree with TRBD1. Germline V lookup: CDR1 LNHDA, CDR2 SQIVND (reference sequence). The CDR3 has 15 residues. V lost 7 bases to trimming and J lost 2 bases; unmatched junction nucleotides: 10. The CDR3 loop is CASKRWTGENTEAFF. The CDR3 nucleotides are TGTGCCAGTAAGAGATGGACAGGAGAAAACACTGAAGCTTTCTTT.

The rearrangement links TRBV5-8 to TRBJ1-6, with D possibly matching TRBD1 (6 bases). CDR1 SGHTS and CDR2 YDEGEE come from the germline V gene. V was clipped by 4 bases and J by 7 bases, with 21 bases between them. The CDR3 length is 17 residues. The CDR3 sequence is CASSGTLQGRKNSPLHF. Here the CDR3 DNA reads TGTGCCAGCAGCGGAACATTGCAGGGGAGAAAGAATTCACCCCTCCACTTT.